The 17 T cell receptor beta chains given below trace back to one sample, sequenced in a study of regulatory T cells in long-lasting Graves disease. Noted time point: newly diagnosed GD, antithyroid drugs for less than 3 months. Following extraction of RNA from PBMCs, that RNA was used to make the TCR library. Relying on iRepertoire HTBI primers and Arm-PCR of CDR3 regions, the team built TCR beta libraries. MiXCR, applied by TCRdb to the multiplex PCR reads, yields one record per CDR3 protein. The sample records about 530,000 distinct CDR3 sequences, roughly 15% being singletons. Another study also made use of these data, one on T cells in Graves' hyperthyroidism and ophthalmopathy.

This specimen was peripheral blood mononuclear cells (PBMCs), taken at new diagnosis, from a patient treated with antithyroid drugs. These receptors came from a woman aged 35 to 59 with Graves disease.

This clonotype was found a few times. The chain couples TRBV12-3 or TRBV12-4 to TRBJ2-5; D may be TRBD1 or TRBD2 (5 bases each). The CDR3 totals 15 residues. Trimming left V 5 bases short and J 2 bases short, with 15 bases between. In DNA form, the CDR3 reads TGTGCCAGCAGTGCCGGGGCCTTGGCTCAAGAGACCCAGTACTTC. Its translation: CASSAGALAQETQYF.

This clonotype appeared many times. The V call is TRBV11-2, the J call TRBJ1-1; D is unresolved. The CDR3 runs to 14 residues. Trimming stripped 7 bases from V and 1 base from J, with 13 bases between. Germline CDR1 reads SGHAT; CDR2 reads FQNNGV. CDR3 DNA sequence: TGTGCCAGCAAGGGTCGCGCCCAGAACACTGAAGCTTTCTTT. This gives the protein CASKGRAQNTEAFF. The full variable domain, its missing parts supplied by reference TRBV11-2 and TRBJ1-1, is EAGVAQSPRYKIIEKRQSVAFWCNPISGHATLYWYQQILGQGPKLLIQFQNNGVVDDSQLPKDRFSAERLKGVDSTLKIQPAKLEDSAVYLCASKGRAQNTEAFFGQGTRLTVV.

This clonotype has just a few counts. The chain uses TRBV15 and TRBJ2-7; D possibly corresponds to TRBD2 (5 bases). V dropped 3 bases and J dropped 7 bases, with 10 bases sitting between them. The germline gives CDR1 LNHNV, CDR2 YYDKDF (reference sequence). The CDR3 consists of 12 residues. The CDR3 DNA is TGTGCCACCAGCAGCGAGGGTAAGGAGCAGTACTTC. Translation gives CATSSEGKEQYF.

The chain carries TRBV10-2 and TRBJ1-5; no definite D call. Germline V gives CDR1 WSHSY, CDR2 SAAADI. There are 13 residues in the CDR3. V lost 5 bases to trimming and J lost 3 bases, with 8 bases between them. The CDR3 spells CASSRNTNQPQHF. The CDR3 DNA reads TGCGCCAGCAGTAGGAACACCAATCAGCCCCAGCATTTT.

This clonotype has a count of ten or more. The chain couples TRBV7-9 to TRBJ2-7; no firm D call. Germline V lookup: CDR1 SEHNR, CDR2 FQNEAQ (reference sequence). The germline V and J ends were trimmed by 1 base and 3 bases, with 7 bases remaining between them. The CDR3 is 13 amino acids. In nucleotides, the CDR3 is TGTGCCAGCAGCTTAGGTCGCCTCTACGAGCAGTACTTC. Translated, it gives CASSLGRLYEQYF.

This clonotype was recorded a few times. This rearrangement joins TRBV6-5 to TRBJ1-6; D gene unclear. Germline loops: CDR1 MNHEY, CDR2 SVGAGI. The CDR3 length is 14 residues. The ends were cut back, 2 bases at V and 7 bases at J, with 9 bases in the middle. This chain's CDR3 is CASSYRSSNSPLHF. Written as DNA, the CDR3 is TGTGCCAGCAGTTACCGGAGCAGCAATTCACCCCTCCACTTT.

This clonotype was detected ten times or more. In DNA form, the CDR3 reads TGTGCCATCAGTATCCAGGAAAAGAACACTGAAGCTTTCTTT. Translating gives CAISIQEKNTEAFF. The gene calls are TRBV10-3 and TRBJ1-1, with D hard to call. Germline V gene data show CDR1 as ENHRY and CDR2 as SYGVKD. Between the trimmed V and J ends, which lost 5 bases and 1 base, there was a span of 11 bases. The CDR3 totals 14 residues.

The CDR3, as DNA: TGTGCCAGCAGTGTGATAGAAGGAAACACCATATATTTT. Its translation is CASSVIEGNTIYF. The chain uses TRBV2 and TRBJ1-3; D remains unclear. Trimming left V 4 bases short and J 4 bases short, with 8 bases between. Germline values: CDR1 SNHLY, CDR2 FYNNEI. This CDR3 comprises 13 residues.

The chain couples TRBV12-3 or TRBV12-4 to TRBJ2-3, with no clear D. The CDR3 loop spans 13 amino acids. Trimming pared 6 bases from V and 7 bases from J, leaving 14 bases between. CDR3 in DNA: TGTGCCAGCAGCTCCCGGACCCACTATACGCAGTATTTT. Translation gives CASSSRTHYTQYF.

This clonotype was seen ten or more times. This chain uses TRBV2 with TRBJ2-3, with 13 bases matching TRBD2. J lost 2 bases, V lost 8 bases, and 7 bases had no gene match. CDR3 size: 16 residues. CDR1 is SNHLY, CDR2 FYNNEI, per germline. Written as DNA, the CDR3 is TGTGCCAGCGCCCTCGGACTAGCGGGGGCCACAGATACGCAGTATTTT. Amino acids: CASALGLAGATDTQYF.

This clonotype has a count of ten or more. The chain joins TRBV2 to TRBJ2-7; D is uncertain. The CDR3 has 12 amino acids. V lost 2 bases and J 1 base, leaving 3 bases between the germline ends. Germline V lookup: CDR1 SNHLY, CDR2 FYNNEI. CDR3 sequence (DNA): TGTGCCAGCAGTGAACTGTCCTACGAGCAGTACTTC. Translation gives CASSELSYEQYF.

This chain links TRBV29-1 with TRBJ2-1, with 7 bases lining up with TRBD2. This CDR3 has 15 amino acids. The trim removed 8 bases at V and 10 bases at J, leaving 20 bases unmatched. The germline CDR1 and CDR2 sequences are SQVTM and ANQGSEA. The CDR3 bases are TGCAGCATACCAGAGGGAGGGGAACGGGTCGGCGAGCAGTTCTTC. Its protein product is CSIPEGGERVGEQFF.

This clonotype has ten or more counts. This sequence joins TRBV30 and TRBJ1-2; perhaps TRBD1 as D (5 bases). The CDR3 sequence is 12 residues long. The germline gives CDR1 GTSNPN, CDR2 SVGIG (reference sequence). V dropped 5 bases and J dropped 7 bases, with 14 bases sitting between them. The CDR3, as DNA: TGTGCCTGGGACCGCGGGACTTCTGGCTACACCTTC. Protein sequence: CAWDRGTSGYTF.

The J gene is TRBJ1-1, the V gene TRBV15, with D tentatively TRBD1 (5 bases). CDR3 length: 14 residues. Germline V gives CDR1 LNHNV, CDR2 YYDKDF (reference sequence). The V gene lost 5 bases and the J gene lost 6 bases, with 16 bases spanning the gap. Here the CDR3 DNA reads TGTGCCACCAGCGAGGGTATTGGGACTCCTGAAGCTTTCTTT. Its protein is CATSEGIGTPEAFF.

The CDR3 loop is CASSIQRGTTSFGNTIYF. The CDR3 DNA follows: TGTGCCAGCAGCATACAGCGAGGGACAACCTCTTTTGGAAACACCATATATTTT. The chain links TRBV7-2 to TRBJ1-3, with a tentative D call TRBD1 (6 bases). The CDR3 contains 18 residues. The V gene lost 5 bases and the J gene lost 3 bases, with 23 bases spanning the gap. CDR1 is SGHTA, CDR2 FQGNSA, per germline.

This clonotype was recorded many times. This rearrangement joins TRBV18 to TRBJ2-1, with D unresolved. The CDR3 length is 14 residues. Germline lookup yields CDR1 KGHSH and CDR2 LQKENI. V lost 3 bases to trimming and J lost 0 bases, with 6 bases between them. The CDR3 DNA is TGTGCCAGCTCACCGGGCAGCTCCTACAATGAGCAGTTCTTC. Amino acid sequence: CASSPGSSYNEQFF. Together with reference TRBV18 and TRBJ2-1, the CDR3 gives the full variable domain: NAGVMQNPRHLVRRRGQEARLRCSPMKGHSHVYWYRQLPEEGLKFMVYLQKENIIDESGMPKERFSAEFPKEGPSILRIQQVVRGDSAAYFCASSPGSSYNEQFFGPGTRLTVL.

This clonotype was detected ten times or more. Here the CDR3 DNA reads TGTGCCAGCAGTTACTCGTCGGGACAGAATCAGCCCCAGCATTTT. It translates to CASSYSSGQNQPQHF. This rearrangement joins TRBV6-5 to TRBJ1-5; 7 bases fit TRBD1. This CDR3 contains 15 residues. Per the germline V gene, CDR1 is MNHEY and CDR2 is SVGAGI. V lost 0 bases and J lost 4; bases outside the gene matches: 3.